Shown below are 17 T cell receptor beta chains from a single sample sequenced in a study of shared clonotypes between healthy human individuals. Repertoires were generated with immunoSEQ multiplex PCR, while TCRdb's copy carries only in-frame clones and drops some. The sample records roughly 1,100,000 clones, around 74% being singletons. The sequenced sample was memory CD4+ T cells sorted from blood. Subset specified: CD45RA-negative fraction. Source of these receptors: a man aged 18 to 30 in good health.

The chain combines TRBV11-3 with TRBJ2-1; 13 bases are a match to TRBD2. Germline assignment: CDR1 SGHNT and CDR2 YENEEA. With 5 bases clipped from V and 5 bases from J, the junction kept 3 bases outside the gene matches. The CDR3 sequence is 15 residues long. CDR3 nucleotides: TGTGCCAGCAGCCCGACTAGCGGGGGGCACAATGAGCAGTTCTTC. Its protein is CASSPTSGGHNEQFF.

This chain uses TRBV30 with TRBJ2-7; D unclear. This CDR3 has 13 amino acids. Trimming removed 0 bases at V and 2 bases at J, with 8 bases between. Germline assignment: CDR1 GTSNPN and CDR2 SVGIG (reference sequence). This chain's CDR3 is CAWSVAHPYEQYF. As DNA, the CDR3 is TGTGCCTGGAGTGTAGCGCATCCCTACGAGCAGTACTTC.

This clone was recorded only once. V and J are TRBV7-9 and TRBJ2-3; 12 bases fit TRBD2. Unmatched junction bases numbered 7, after V lost 1 base and J lost 2 bases. Germline assignment: CDR1 SEHNR and CDR2 FQNEAQ (reference sequence). There are 18 residues in the CDR3. CDR3 loop: CASSLVLTSGSFTDTQYF. CDR3 sequence (DNA): TGTGCCAGCAGCTTAGTCTTGACTAGCGGGAGCTTCACAGATACGCAGTATTTT.

V is TRBV30 and J is TRBJ1-1; maybe TRBD1 (5 bases). Deletions cut 2 bases from V and 6 bases from J, with 16 bases between. CDR1 and CDR2 (germline): GTSNPN, SVGIG (reference sequence). The CDR3 consists of 14 residues. CDR3 nucleotide sequence: TGTGCCTGGAGTCGTGGCATACTAGGGGCTGAAGCTTTCTTT. It specifies CAWSRGILGAEAFF.

The rearrangement joins TRBV28 to TRBJ1-1; D is unresolved. Trimming stripped 2 bases from V and 0 bases from J, with 7 bases between. The CDR3 extends over 14 amino acids. The germline gives CDR1 MDHEN, CDR2 SYDVKM. CDR3 loop: CASSLAVMNTEAFF. For the CDR3, the DNA is TGTGCCAGCAGTTTAGCAGTAATGAACACTGAAGCTTTCTTT.

The chain recombines TRBV28 with TRBJ1-6; 8 nucleotides line up with TRBD1. Germline lookup yields CDR1 MDHEN and CDR2 SYDVKM. V lost 3 bases to trimming and J lost 5 bases; unmatched junction nucleotides: 3. The CDR3 runs to 15 residues. The CDR3 loop reads CASSFQDRDNSPLHF. DNA for the CDR3: TGTGCCAGCAGTTTTCAGGACAGGGATAATTCACCCCTCCACTTT.

The chain carries TRBV2 and TRBJ1-3, with D possibly matching TRBD1 (5 bases). The germline V and J ends were trimmed by 2 bases and 4 bases, with 15 bases remaining between them. Germline V gene data show CDR1 as SNHLY and CDR2 as FYNNEI. The CDR3 is made up of 16 amino acids. In DNA form, the CDR3 reads TGTGCCAGCAGTGAAAAACCCAGGGTGGCAGGAAACACCATATATTTT. Its protein is CASSEKPRVAGNTIYF.

The chain employs TRBV7-8 and TRBJ2-6; the D is unclear. CDR3 size: 16 residues. The V gene lost 5 bases and the J gene lost 4 bases, with 15 bases spanning the gap. The germline V gene encodes CDR1 SGHVS and CDR2 FQNEAQ. The CDR3 region is CASSAGSGAGANVLTF. DNA of the CDR3: TGTGCCAGCAGCGCTGGCTCGGGCGCCGGGGCCAACGTCCTGACTTTC.

This clone was recorded once. The chain links TRBV27 to TRBJ2-2, with D perhaps TRBD2 (6 bases). Trimming pared 3 bases from V and 5 bases from J, leaving 10 bases between. The CDR3 is 14 amino acids. Germline CDR1 MNHEY, CDR2 SMNVEV (reference sequence). The CDR3 DNA reads TGTGCCAGCAGTTTGGAGGGGTGGACCGGGGAGCTGTTTTTT. It specifies CASSLEGWTGELFF.

This clone was picked up one time. The sample has other DNA sequences that encode this CDR3 too. The chain combines TRBV10-3 with TRBJ2-5, with 11 bases fitting TRBD2. The CDR3 totals 15 residues. The germline V gene encodes CDR1 ENHRY and CDR2 SYGVKD. V trimming: 2 bases; J trimming: 4 bases; junction bases outside the gene matches: 3. The CDR3 region has the DNA TGTGCCATCAGTGAGGGTCTAGCGGGAGGAGAGACCCAGTACTTC. Residues: CAISEGLAGGETQYF.

With regard to this clone: At one end, the junction sequence differs from germline, possibly due to a read error. The chain uses TRBV6-1 and TRBJ1-5; TRBD1 is a possible D gene (6 bases). This CDR3 spans 12 amino acids. Looked up from germline, CDR1 is MNHNS and CDR2 is SASEGT. The CDR3 bases are TGTGCCAGCAGTGAAGGGGCAGGGGCGTCATGTTTT. Its protein product is CASSEGAGASCF.

The chain has TRBV15 and TRBJ1-5; no clear D. The CDR3 totals 14 residues. CDR1 and CDR2 (germline): LNHNV, YYDKDF (reference sequence). Trimming took off 3 bases at V and 7 bases at J, with 13 bases between the two ends. CDR3 sequence reads: CATSRNGFGQPQHF. The CDR3 coding sequence is TGTGCCACCAGCAGGAACGGGTTTGGCCAGCCCCAGCATTTT.

This clone was recorded once. The V gene is TRBV7-2, the J gene TRBJ1-5; 8 nucleotides match TRBD1. Per the germline V gene, CDR1 is SGHTA and CDR2 is FQGNSA. This CDR3 is built from 16 residues. The ends lost 2 bases at V and 7 bases at J; junction bases unmatched: 10. The CDR3 region is CASSLSAGGLLQPQHF. The CDR3 DNA is TGTGCCAGCAGCTTATCGGCAGGGGGCTTATTGCAGCCCCAGCATTTT.

This chain uses TRBV5-1 with TRBJ2-1; unclear D gene. The CDR3 runs 15 residues. Trimming pared 2 bases from V and 8 bases from J, leaving 17 bases between. From germline, CDR1 is SGHRS and CDR2 YFSETQ. The CDR3, as DNA: TGCGCCAGCAGCTTCGGTGCGCACCAGTCAGATGAGCAGTTCTTC. It encodes CASSFGAHQSDEQFF.

The chain joins TRBV6-5 to TRBJ2-7; D is uncertain. Trimming took off 4 bases at V and 2 bases at J, with 18 bases between the two ends. This CDR3 comprises 16 residues. The germline gives CDR1 MNHEY, CDR2 SVGAGI. Here the CDR3 DNA reads TGTGCCAGCAGTTTCTCGCCTCCCGATTCCCCCTACGAGCAGTACTTC. Encoded protein: CASSFSPPDSPYEQYF.

The chain recombines TRBV10-3 with TRBJ2-5; D not certain. Germline V gives CDR1 ENHRY, CDR2 SYGVKD. V shed 2 bases and J shed 6 bases, with 7 bases lying between them. This CDR3 is 12 amino acids long. CDR3 amino acids: CAISEEKKTQYF. The CDR3 region has the DNA TGTGCCATCAGTGAGGAAAAAAAGACCCAGTACTTC.

Comments on this clone: In the same sample, other DNA sequences code for this CDR3. V and J are TRBV11-2 and TRBJ1-6; no definite D call. Germline CDR1 is SGHAT and CDR2 is FQNNGV. The ends were cut back, 0 bases at V and 7 bases at J, with 7 bases in the middle. The CDR3 runs 14 residues. For the CDR3, the DNA is TGTGCCAGCAGCTTAGATACCAGCAATTCACCCCTCCACTTT. This sequence encodes CASSLDTSNSPLHF.